This T cell receptor (beta chain) appears in the sequencing data of a study of Ad26.COV2.S vaccination and SARS-CoV-2 variants. For the study at large: Once, or twice with 56 days between doses, Ad26.COV2.S was given intramuscularly.

The treatment denotes: roughly 19 received Ad26.COV2.S at low or high dose, single or two shots; 5 received placebo; per-sample allocation not given. The samples were gathered on day 63 after the first injection of vaccine or placebo. Profiled with immunoSEQ multiplex PCR; TCRdb holds only in-frame clones, not every one. The repertoire holds around 320,000 clones, approximately 80% seen once, with 2.1% in the top ten. Study-wide results and caveats: Recipients of vaccine and of placebo showed similar breadth of their non-spike TCR repertoires. Vaccine recipients posted higher spike-specific TCR breadth than their placebo counterparts. CD8+ and CD4+ T cells specific for spike reportedly responded with substantial breadth after vaccination.

With respect to this clone: Antigen unknown.

Sequenced here: peripheral blood, sampled in a trial of Ad26.COV2.S vaccine versus placebo. The receptor's source is a person aged 18-60 years who received the Ad26.COV2.S COVID-19 vaccine or a placebo.

The CDR3 DNA is TGTGCCAGCAGTCCAGGGCAAGAGACCCAGTACTTC. The encoded protein is CASSPGQETQYF. The V and J genes are TRBV12-3 or TRBV12-4 and TRBJ2-5; possibly TRBD1 for D (5 bases). The CDR3 contains 12 residues. Trimming took off 5 bases at V and 2 bases at J, with 6 bases between the two ends.